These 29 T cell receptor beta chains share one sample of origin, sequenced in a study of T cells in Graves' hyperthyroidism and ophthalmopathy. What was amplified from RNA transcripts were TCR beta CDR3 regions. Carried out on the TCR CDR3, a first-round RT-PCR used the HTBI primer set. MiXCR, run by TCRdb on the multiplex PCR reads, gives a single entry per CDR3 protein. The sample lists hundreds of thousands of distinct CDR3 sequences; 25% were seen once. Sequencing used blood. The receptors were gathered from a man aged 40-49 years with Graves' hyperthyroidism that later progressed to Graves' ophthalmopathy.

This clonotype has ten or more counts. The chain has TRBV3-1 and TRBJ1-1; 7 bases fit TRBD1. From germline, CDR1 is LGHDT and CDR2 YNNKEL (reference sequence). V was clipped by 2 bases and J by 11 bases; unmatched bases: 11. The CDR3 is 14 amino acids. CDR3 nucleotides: TGTGCCAGCAGCCAATCAGGGACAGAACGTTGGGCTTTCTTT. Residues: CASSQSGTERWAFF.

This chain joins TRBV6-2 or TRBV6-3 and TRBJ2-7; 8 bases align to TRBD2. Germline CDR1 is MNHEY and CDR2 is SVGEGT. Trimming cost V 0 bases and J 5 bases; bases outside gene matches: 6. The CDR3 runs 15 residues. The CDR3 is CASSYSTSESDEQYF. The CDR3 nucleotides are TGTGCCAGCAGTTACTCGACTAGCGAGAGCGACGAGCAGTACTTC.

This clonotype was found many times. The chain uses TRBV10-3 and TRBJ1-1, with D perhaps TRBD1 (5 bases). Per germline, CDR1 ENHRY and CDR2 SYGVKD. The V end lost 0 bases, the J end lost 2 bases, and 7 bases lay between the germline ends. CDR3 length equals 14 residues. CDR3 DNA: TGTGCCATCAGTGAGTCGACAGTAAACACTGAAGCTTTCTTT. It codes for CAISESTVNTEAFF.

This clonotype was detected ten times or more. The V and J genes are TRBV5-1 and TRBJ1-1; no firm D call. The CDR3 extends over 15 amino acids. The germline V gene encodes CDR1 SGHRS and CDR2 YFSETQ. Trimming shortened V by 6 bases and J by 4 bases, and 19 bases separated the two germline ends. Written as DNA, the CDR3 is TGCGCCAGCACCAAGCGCGAGGGTCGAGGCACTGAAGCTTTCTTT. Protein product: CASTKREGRGTEAFF.

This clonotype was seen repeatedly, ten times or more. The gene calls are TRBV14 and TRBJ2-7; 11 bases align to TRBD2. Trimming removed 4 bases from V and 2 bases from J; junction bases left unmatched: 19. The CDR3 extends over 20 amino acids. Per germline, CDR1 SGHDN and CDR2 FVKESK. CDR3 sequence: CASSRRAGTSGKLRTYEQYF. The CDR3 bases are TGTGCCAGCAGCCGCAGGGCCGGGACTAGCGGTAAACTACGCACCTACGAGCAGTACTTC.

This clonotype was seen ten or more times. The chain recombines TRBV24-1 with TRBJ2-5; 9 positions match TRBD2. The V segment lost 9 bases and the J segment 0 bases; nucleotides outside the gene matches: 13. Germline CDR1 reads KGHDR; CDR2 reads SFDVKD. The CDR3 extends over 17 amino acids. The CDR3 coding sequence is TGTGCCACCGCCCGGTCAGCCACTAGCGGGCACCAAGAGACCCAGTACTTC. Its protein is CATARSATSGHQETQYF.

CDR3 amino acids: CASSRRQGPQETQYF. CDR3 in DNA: TGTGCCAGCAGCCGAAGACAGGGCCCCCAAGAGACCCAGTACTTC. This chain uses TRBV13 with TRBJ2-5, with 7 bases identical to TRBD1. Germline loops: CDR1 PRHDT, CDR2 FYEKMQ (reference sequence). With V trimmed by 5 bases and J by 1 base, 7 bases remained unmatched. The CDR3 covers 15 residues.

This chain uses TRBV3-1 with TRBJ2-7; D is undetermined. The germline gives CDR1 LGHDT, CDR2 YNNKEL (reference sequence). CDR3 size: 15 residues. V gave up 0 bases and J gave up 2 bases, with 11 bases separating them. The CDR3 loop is CASSQDPSITYEQYF. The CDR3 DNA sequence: TGTGCCAGCAGCCAAGATCCCAGCATCACCTACGAGCAGTACTTC.

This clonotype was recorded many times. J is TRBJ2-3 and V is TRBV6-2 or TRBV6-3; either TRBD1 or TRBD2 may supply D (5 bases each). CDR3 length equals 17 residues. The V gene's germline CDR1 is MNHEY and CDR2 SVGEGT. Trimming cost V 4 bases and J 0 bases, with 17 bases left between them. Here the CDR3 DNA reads TGTGCCAGCAGTTCAATACGGGACGGACCGAGCACAGATACGCAGTATTTT. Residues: CASSSIRDGPSTDTQYF.

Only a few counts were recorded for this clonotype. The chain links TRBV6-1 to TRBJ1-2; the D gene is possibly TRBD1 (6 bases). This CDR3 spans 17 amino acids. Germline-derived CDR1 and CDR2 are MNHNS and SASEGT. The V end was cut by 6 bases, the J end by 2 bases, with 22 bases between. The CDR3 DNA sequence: TGTGCCAGCAGACCGGGACAAGAGCATTATTTAAACTATGGCTACACCTTC. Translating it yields CASRPGQEHYLNYGYTF.

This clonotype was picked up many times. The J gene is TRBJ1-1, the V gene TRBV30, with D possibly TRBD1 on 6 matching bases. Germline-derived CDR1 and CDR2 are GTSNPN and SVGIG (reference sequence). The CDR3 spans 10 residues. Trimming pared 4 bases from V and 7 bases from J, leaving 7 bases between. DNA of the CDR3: TGTGCCTGGAACAGGGATGAAGCTTTCTTT. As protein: CAWNRDEAFF. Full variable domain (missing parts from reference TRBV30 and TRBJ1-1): SQTIHQWPATLVQPVGSPLSLECTVEGTSNPNLYWYRQAAGRGLQLLFYSVGIGQISSEVPQNLSASRPQDRQFILSSKKLLLSDSGFYLCAWNRDEAFFGQGTRLTVV.

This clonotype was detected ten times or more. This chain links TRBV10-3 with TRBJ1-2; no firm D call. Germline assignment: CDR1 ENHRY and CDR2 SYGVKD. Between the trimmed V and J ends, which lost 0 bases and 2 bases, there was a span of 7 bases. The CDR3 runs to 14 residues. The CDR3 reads CAISESSGNYGYTF. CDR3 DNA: TGTGCCATCAGTGAGTCGTCAGGAAACTATGGCTACACCTTC.

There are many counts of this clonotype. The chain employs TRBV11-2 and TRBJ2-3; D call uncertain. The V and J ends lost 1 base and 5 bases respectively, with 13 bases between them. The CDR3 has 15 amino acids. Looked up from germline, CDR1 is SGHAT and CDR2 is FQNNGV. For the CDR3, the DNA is TGTGCCAGCAGCTTAGTTGGACCGACACAAGATACGCAGTATTTT. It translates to CASSLVGPTQDTQYF.

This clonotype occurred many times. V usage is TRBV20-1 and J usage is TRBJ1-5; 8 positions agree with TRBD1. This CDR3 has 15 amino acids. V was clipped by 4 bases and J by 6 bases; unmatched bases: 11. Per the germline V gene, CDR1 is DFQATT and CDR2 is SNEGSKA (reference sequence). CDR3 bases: TGCAGTGCTACTGACAGGGGCGGGGGGGGTCAGCCCCAGCATTTT. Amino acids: CSATDRGGGGQPQHF.

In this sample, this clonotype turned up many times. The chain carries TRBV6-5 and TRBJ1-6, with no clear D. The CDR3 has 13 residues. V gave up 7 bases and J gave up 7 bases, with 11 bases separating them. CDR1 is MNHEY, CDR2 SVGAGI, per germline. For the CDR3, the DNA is TGTGCCAGCACTACAGAAGGCAATTCACCCCTCCACTTT. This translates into CASTTEGNSPLHF.

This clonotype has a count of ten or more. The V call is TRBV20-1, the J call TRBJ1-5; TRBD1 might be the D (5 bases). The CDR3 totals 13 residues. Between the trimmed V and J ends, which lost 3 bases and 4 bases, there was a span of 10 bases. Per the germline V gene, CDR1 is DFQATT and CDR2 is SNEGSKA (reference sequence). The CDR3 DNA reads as TGCAGTGCTAGTGGGGGAGCGAATCAGCCCCAGCATTTT. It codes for CSASGGANQPQHF.

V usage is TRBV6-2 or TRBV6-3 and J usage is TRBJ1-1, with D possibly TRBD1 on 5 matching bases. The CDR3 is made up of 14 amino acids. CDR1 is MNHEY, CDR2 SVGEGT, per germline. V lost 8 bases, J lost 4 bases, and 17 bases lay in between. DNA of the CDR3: TGTGCCAGCCACAAAAGCGGGGGGGGCACTGAAGCTTTCTTT. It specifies CASHKSGGGTEAFF.

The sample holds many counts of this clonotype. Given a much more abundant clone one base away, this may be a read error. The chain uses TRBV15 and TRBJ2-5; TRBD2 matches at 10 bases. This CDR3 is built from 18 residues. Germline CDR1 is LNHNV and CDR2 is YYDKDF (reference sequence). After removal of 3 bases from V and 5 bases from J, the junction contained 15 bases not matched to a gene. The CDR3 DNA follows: TGTGCCACCAGCAGTCGGCTGGTTGTTAGTAGCGGGAGGGAGACCCAGTACTTC. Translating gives CATSSRLVVSSGRETQYF.

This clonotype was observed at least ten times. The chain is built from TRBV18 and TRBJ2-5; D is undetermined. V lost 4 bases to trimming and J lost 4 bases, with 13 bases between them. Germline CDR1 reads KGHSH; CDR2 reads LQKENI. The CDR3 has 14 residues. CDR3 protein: CASSQLAARETQYF. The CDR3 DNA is TGTGCCAGCTCACAGTTGGCGGCTCGAGAGACCCAGTACTTC. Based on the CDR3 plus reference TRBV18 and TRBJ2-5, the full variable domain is NAGVMQNPRHLVRRRGQEARLRCSPMKGHSHVYWYRQLPEEGLKFMVYLQKENIIDESGMPKERFSAEFPKEGPSILRIQQVVRGDSAAYFCASSQLAARETQYFGPGTRLLVL.

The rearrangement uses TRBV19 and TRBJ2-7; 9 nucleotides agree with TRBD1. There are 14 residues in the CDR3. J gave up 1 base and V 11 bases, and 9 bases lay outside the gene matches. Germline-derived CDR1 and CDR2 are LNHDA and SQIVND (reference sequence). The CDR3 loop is CAWSVGQGSYEQYF. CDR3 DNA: TGTGCCTGGAGTGTCGGACAGGGGTCCTACGAGCAGTACTTC.

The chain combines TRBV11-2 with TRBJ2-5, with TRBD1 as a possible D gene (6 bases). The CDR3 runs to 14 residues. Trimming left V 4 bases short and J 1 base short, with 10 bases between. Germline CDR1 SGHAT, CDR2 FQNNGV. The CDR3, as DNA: TGTGCCAGCAGCTCGGGACAAGCCCAAGAGACCCAGTACTTC. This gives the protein CASSSGQAQETQYF. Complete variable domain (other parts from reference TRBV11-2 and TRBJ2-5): EAGVAQSPRYKIIEKRQSVAFWCNPISGHATLYWYQQILGQGPKLLIQFQNNGVVDDSQLPKDRFSAERLKGVDSTLKIQPAKLEDSAVYLCASSSGQAQETQYFGPGTRLLVL.

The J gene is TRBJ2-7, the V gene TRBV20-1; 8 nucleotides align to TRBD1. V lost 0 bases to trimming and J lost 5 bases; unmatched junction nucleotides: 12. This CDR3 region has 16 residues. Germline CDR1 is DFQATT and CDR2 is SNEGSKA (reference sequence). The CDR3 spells CSAREYGTGWTDEQYF. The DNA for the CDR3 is TGCAGTGCTAGAGAATATGGGACAGGCTGGACGGACGAGCAGTACTTC.

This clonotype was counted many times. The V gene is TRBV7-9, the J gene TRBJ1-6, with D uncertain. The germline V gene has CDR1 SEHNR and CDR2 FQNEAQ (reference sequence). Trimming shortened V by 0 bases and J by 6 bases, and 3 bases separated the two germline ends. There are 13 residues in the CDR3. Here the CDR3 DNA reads TGTGCCAGCAGCTTAGCGGGTAATTCACCCCTCCACTTT. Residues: CASSLAGNSPLHF.

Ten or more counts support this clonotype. The CDR3 loop is CATSRDQAGIQETQYF. The CDR3 DNA is TGTGCCACCAGCAGAGATCAAGCGGGGATCCAAGAGACCCAGTACTTC. The chain joins TRBV15 to TRBJ2-5; 7 bases agree with TRBD2. The length of the CDR3 is 16 residues. V lost 0 bases, J lost 1 base, and 5 bases stayed unmatched. Germline CDR1 is LNHNV and CDR2 is YYDKDF (reference sequence).

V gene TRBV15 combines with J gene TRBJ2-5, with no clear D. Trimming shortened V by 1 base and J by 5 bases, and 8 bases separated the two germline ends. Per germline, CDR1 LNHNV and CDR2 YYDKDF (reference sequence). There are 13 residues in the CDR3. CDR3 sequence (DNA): TGTGCCACCAGCAGAGTTACAGCGGAGACCCAGTACTTC. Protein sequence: CATSRVTAETQYF.

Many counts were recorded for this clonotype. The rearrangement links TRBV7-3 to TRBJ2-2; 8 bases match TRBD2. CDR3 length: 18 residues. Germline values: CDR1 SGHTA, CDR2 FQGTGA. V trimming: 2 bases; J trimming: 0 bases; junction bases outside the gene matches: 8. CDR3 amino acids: CASSLPTSGATNTGELFF. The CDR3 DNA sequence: TGTGCCAGCAGCTTACCAACTAGCGGAGCCACGAACACCGGGGAGCTGTTTTTT.

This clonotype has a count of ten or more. Written as DNA, the CDR3 is TGTGCCAGCAGTGCGGGACAGTTCTCTAACTATGGCTACACCTTC. Protein: CASSAGQFSNYGYTF. The V gene is TRBV28, the J gene TRBJ1-2; 7 bases map to TRBD1. V was clipped by 5 bases and J by 0 bases; unmatched bases: 6. Germline V gives CDR1 MDHEN, CDR2 SYDVKM. The CDR3 is made up of 15 amino acids.

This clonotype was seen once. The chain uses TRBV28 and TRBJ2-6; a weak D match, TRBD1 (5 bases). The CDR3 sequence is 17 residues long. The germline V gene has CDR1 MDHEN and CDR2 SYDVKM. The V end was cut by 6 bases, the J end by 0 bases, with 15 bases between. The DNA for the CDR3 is TGTGCCAGCAGCCTCAACAGCGACAGCTCTGGGGCCAACGTCCTGACTTTC. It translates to CASSLNSDSSGANVLTF. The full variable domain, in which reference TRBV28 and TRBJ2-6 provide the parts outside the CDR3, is DVKVTQSSRYLVKRTGEKVFLECVQDMDHENMFWYRQDPGLGLRLIYFSYDVKMKEKGDIPEGYSVSREKKERFSLILESASTNQTSMYLCASSLNSDSSGANVLTFGAGSRLTVL.

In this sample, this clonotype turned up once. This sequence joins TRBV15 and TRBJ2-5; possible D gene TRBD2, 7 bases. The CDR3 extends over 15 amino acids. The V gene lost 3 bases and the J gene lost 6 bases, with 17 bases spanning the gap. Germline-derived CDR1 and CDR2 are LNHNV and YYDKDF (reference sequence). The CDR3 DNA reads TGTGCCACCAGCAGCTGGGGGGGGCAGAACAAGACCCAGTACTTC. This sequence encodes CATSSWGGQNKTQYF.